The next 20 T cell receptor beta chains were all read from a single sample in a study of cytomegalovirus exposure and HLA in healthy donors. This PCR relied on a set of 60 Vbeta primers and 13 Jbeta primers. The data were produced by immunoSEQ multiplex PCR, yet TCRdb's version contains in-frame clones alone and is incomplete. The ten top clones account for under 1%, within a sample of about 200,000 clones. Sequenced input: PBMCs. The receptors shown here come from a woman in her 30s in good health and CMV-seropositive.

The V gene is TRBV19, the J gene TRBJ2-7; 12 bases fit TRBD2. The V and J ends lost 6 bases and 7 bases, in that order; junction bases with no gene match: 10. There are 15 residues in the CDR3. In germline, CDR1 is LNHDA, CDR2 SQIVND (reference sequence). CDR3 protein: CASSNRLAGVGEQYF. The CDR3 bases are TGTGCCAGTAGCAACCGACTAGCGGGAGTTGGTGAGCAGTACTTC.

CDR3 protein: CASSPQQGTKNIQYF. Written as DNA, the CDR3 is TGTGCCAGCAGCCCACAACAGGGGACCAAAAACATTCAGTACTTC. The gene calls are TRBV5-4 and TRBJ2-4; 7 bases line up with TRBD1. The ends lost 4 bases at V and 2 bases at J; junction bases unmatched: 6. The CDR3 runs 15 residues. The germline V gene has CDR1 SGHNT and CDR2 YYREEE (reference sequence). Drawing the rest from reference TRBV5-4 and TRBJ2-4, the complete variable domain is ETGVTQSPTHLIKTRGQQVTLRCSSQSGHNTVSWYQQALGQGPQFIFQYYREEENGRGNFPPRFSGLQFPNYSSELNVNALELDDSALYLCASSPQQGTKNIQYFGAGTRLSVL.

The chain couples TRBV27 to TRBJ2-3; possibly TRBD1 for D (5 bases). The germline V and J ends were trimmed by 1 base and 0 bases, with 11 bases remaining between them. Looked up from germline, CDR1 is MNHEY and CDR2 is SMNVEV (reference sequence). The CDR3 covers 16 residues. In DNA form, the CDR3 reads TGTGCCAGCAGTTTATACGACAGAGCCAGCACAGATACGCAGTATTTT. Translated: CASSLYDRASTDTQYF.

The V gene is TRBV6-5, the J gene TRBJ1-5; weak D call: TRBD1 (6 bases). Germline CDR1 reads MNHEY; CDR2 reads SVGAGI. V was pared by 6 bases and J by 7 bases, with 19 bases between. This CDR3 is 15 amino acids long. The CDR3 protein is CASRRGGGAGQPQHF. The CDR3 coding sequence is TGTGCCAGCAGGCGAGGCGGGGGCGCGGGGCAGCCCCAGCATTTT.

The rearrangement links TRBV7-2 to TRBJ2-2, with D hard to call. V shed 1 base and J shed 4 bases, with 7 bases lying between them. The CDR3 covers 14 residues. Germline lookup yields CDR1 SGHTA and CDR2 FQGNSA. CDR3 DNA sequence: TGTGCCAGCAGCTTAGGGAGTTTCACCGGGGAGCTGTTTTTT. Its translation: CASSLGSFTGELFF.

The rearrangement links TRBV29-1 to TRBJ1-1; D remains unclear. Germline V lookup: CDR1 SQVTM, CDR2 ANQGSEA. V was trimmed by 3 bases and J by 2 bases, leaving 13 bases between them. The CDR3 consists of 14 residues. CDR3 region: CSVDAGFVNTEAFF. CDR3 nucleotide sequence: TGCAGCGTTGACGCGGGGTTCGTTAACACTGAAGCTTTCTTT.

The chain recombines TRBV9 with TRBJ1-3, with a weak D call TRBD1 (6 bases). The CDR3 totals 17 residues. Germline CDR1 SGDLS, CDR2 YYNGEE. V shed 2 bases and J shed 0 bases, with 15 bases lying between them. CDR3 in amino acids: CASSVRDKHLSGNTIYF. The DNA of the CDR3 is TGTGCCAGCAGCGTCCGGGACAAGCATCTCTCTGGAAACACCATATATTTT.

With respect to this clone: Its ends do not fully match the called genes, so a read error is possible. The V and J genes are TRBV7-6 and TRBJ1-1; D may be TRBD1 (5 bases). Looked up from germline, CDR1 is SGHVS and CDR2 is FNYEAQ. This CDR3 has 11 residues. The CDR3 loop reads CASSQGTAAFF. DNA for the CDR3: TGTGCCAGCAGCCAAGGGACTGCAGCTTTCTTT.

V usage is TRBV11-2 and J usage is TRBJ1-2; 9 bases align to TRBD1. V was clipped by 0 bases and J by 4 bases; unmatched bases: 6. Germline-derived CDR1 and CDR2 are SGHAT and FQNNGV. The CDR3 loop spans 16 amino acids. CDR3 nucleotides: TGTGCCAGCAGCTTAGATGGTGGGACAGGGCCCTATGGCTACACCTTC. This sequence encodes CASSLDGGTGPYGYTF.

Comments on this clone: One end of the junction fails to match germline, which may point to a read error. V and J are TRBV25-1 and TRBJ2-1; 13 bases fit TRBD2. The CDR3 totals 16 residues. The germline V gene encodes CDR1 MGHDK and CDR2 SYGVNS. CDR3 DNA: TGTGCCAGCAGTGAGCCGGGACTAGCGGGAACCCATGAGCAGCTCTTC. Protein sequence: CASSEPGLAGTHEQLF.

The V gene is TRBV2, the J gene TRBJ1-2, with a possible D match to TRBD1 (5 bases). Deletions cut 6 bases from V and 3 bases from J, with 17 bases between. The CDR3 extends over 15 amino acids. Germline assignment: CDR1 SNHLY and CDR2 FYNNEI. CDR3 sequence: CASRGGWGTDYGYTF. The CDR3 DNA is TGTGCCAGCAGGGGGGGTTGGGGAACGGACTATGGCTACACCTTC.

V and J are TRBV30 and TRBJ2-5; perhaps TRBD2 as D (5 bases). Trimming removed 3 bases at V and 5 bases at J, with 16 bases between. This CDR3 is 14 amino acids long. Germline CDR1 is GTSNPN and CDR2 is SVGIG (reference sequence). The CDR3: CAWRTNTRGETQYF. CDR3 DNA sequence: TGTGCCTGGAGGACAAACACTAGAGGCGAGACCCAGTACTTC.

The chain combines TRBV5-6 with TRBJ1-1, with D possibly matching TRBD1 (6 bases). V lost 0 bases and J lost 4, with 16 bases in between. From germline, CDR1 is SGHDT and CDR2 YYEEEE. This CDR3 spans 16 amino acids. The CDR3 reads CASSLAFGGPTTEAFF. The CDR3, as DNA: TGTGCCAGCAGCTTGGCGTTCGGGGGGCCAACCACTGAAGCTTTCTTT.

The genes are TRBV7-7 and TRBJ2-1; the match to TRBD2 covers 8 bases. CDR3 size: 12 residues. CDR1 is SSHAT, CDR2 FNYEAQ, per germline (reference sequence). V shed 5 bases, J shed 10 bases, and the junction held 4 bases outside the gene matches. CDR3: CASSPGGQEQFF. The CDR3 DNA reads TGTGCCAGCAGCCCGGGAGGGCAGGAGCAGTTCTTC. The whole variable domain, remainder taken from reference TRBV7-7 and TRBJ2-1, is GAGVSQSPRYKVTKRGQDVTLRCDPISSHATLYWYQQALGQGPEFLTYFNYEAQPDKSGLPSDRFSAERPEGSISTLTIQRTEQRDSAMYRCASSPGGQEQFFGPGTRLTVL.

The chain joins TRBV29-1 to TRBJ2-7, with TRBD1 as a possible D gene (6 bases). Germline loops: CDR1 SQVTM, CDR2 ANQGSEA. The CDR3 runs 12 residues. The V gene lost 6 bases and the J gene lost 10 bases, with 19 bases spanning the gap. CDR3 nucleotide sequence: TGCAGCGTCCATGACAGGCGAGGCCCTCAGTACTTC. As protein: CSVHDRRGPQYF.

The chain recombines TRBV4-3 with TRBJ2-3; a possible D gene is TRBD2 (6 bases). With 0 bases removed from V and 2 bases from J, the gap between germline ends came to 24 bases. This CDR3 has 20 amino acids. Germline loops: CDR1 LGHNA, CDR2 YSLEER. In nucleotides, the CDR3 is TGCGCCAGCAGCCAAGATTATCGGGGGACTGGGTCGGGAACCACAGATACGCAGTATTTT. Encoded protein: CASSQDYRGTGSGTTDTQYF.

The gene calls are TRBV19 and TRBJ1-1; D is ambiguous. Germline V gene data show CDR1 as LNHDA and CDR2 as SQIVND (reference sequence). The ends were cut back, 5 bases at V and 2 bases at J, with 24 bases in the middle. The CDR3 has 18 amino acids. The CDR3 DNA reads TGTGCCAGTAGTTTCCTCTGGCTCTCAAAAACACCTAACACTGAAGCTTTCTTT. As protein: CASSFLWLSKTPNTEAFF.

The chain links TRBV28 to TRBJ2-1; 8 bases agree with TRBD2. V lost 7 bases and J lost 0; bases outside the gene matches: 14. The CDR3 has 18 amino acids. Germline V CDR1 and CDR2: MDHEN, SYDVKM. CDR3 nucleotides: TGTGCCAGCATTGTTAGTAGCGGGGCCTTGAGCTCCTACAATGAGCAGTTCTTC. As protein: CASIVSSGALSSYNEQFF.

V gene TRBV7-2 combines with J gene TRBJ2-3, with 11 nucleotides matching TRBD2. CDR1 is SGHTA, CDR2 FQGNSA, per germline. This CDR3 region has 15 residues. V lost 3 bases and J lost 5; bases outside the gene matches: 4. The CDR3 nucleotides are TGTGCCAGCAGCTTTAGCGGGGGGGGTATAGATACGCAGTATTTT. Encoded protein: CASSFSGGGIDTQYF.

The chain employs TRBV7-2 and TRBJ1-2; D not resolved. The CDR3 runs to 13 residues. CDR1 is SGHTA, CDR2 FQGNSA, per germline. Trimming removed 4 bases from V and 8 bases from J, with 14 bases in between. The CDR3 DNA follows: TGTGCCAGCAGCTCGTGGACGGCGGGGGGCTACACCTTC. It encodes CASSSWTAGGYTF.